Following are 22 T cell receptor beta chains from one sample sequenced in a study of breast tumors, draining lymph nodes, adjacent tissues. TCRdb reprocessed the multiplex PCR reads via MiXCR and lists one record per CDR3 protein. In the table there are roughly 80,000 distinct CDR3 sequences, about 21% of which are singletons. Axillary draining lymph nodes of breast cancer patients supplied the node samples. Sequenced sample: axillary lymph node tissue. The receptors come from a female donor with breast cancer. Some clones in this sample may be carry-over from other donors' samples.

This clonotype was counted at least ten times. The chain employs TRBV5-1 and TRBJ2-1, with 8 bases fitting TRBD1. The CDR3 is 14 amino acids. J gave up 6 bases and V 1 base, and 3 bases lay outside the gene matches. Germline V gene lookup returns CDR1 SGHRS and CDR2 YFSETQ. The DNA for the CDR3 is TGCGCCAGCAGCTTGCAGGGGGCAATCAATGAGCAGTTCTTC. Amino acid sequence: CASSLQGAINEQFF.

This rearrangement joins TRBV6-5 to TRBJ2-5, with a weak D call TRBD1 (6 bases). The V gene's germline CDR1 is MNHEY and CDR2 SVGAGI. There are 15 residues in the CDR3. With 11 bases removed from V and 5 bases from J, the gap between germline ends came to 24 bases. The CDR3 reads CAWYRHRVAEETQYF. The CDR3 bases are TGTGCCTGGTACCGGCACAGGGTCGCGGAGGAGACCCAGTACTTC.

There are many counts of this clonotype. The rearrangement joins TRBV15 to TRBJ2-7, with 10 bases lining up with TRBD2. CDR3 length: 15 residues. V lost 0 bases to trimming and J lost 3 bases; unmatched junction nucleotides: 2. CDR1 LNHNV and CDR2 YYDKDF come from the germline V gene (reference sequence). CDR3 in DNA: TGTGCCACCAGCAGAGAGGGACTAGCGAGCTACGAGCAGTACTTC. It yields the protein CATSREGLASYEQYF.

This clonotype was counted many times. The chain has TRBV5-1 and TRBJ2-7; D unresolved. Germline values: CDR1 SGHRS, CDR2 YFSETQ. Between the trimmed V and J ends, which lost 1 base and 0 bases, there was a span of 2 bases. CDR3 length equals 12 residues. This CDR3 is CASSLFSYEQYF. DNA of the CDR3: TGCGCCAGCAGCTTGTTCTCCTACGAGCAGTACTTC.

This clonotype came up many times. The CDR3 reads CASSRGPNEQFF. CDR3 bases: TGTGCCAGCAGCCGAGGACCGAATGAGCAGTTCTTC. The chain recombines TRBV12-3 or TRBV12-4 with TRBJ2-1, with D hard to call. V shed 6 bases and J shed 7 bases, with 10 bases lying between them. This CDR3 is built from 12 residues.

CDR3 nucleotide sequence: TGTGCCAGCAGCTTGCCGGGAGGGCAAGGAGAGACCCAGTACTTC. It specifies CASSLPGGQGETQYF. The rearrangement joins TRBV5-4 to TRBJ2-5; 8 nucleotides match TRBD2. The CDR3 has 15 residues. V lost 1 base, J lost 4 bases, and 6 bases stayed unmatched. The germline gives CDR1 SGHNT, CDR2 YYREEE (reference sequence).

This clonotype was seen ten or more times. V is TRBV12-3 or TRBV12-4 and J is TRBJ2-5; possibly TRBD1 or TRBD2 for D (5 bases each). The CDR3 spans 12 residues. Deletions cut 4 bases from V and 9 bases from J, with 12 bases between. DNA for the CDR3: TGTGCCAGCAGTTGGGGACGGGTGTCCCAGTACTTC. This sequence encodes CASSWGRVSQYF.

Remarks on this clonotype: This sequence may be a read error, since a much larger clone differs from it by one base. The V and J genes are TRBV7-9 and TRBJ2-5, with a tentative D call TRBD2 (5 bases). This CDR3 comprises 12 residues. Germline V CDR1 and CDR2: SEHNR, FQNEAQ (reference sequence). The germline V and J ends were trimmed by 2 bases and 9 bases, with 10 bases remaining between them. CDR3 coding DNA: TGTGCCAGCAGCTTACCTTTGGAGGCCCAGTACTTC. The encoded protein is CASSLPLEAQYF.

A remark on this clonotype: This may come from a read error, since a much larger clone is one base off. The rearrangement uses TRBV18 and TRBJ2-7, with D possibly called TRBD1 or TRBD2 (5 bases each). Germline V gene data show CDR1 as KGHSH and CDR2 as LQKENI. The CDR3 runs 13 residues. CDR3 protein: CAGSPPGATQQYF. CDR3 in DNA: TGTGCCGGCTCACCGCCCGGGGCCACGCAGCAGTACTTC. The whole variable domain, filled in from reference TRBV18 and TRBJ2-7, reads NAGVMQNPRHLVRRRGQEARLRCSPMKGHSHVYWYRQLPEEGLKFMVYLQKENIIDESGMPKERFSAEFPKEGPSILRIQQVVRGDSAAYFCAGSPPGATQQYFGPGTRLTVT.

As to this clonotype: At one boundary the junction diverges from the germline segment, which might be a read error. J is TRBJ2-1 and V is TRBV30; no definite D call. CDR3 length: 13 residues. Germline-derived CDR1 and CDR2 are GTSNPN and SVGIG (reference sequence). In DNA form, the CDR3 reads TGTGCCGGTTACAGAACCTCCGACAATGAGCAGTTCTTC. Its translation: CAGYRTSDNEQFF.

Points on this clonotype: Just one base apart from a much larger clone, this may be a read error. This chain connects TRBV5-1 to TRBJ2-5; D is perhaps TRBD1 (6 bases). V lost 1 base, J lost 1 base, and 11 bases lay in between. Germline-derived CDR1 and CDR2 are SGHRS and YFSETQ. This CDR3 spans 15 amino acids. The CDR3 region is CASSLHGTSQETQYF. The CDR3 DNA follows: TGCGCCAGCAGCTTGCATGGGACATCCCAAGAGACCCAGTACTTC.

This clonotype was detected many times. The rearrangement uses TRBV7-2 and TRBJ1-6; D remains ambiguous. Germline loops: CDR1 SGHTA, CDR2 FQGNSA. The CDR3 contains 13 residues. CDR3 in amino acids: CAAKADNNSPLHF. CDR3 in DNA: TGTGCTGCCAAGGCCGATAATAATTCACCCCTCCACTTT.

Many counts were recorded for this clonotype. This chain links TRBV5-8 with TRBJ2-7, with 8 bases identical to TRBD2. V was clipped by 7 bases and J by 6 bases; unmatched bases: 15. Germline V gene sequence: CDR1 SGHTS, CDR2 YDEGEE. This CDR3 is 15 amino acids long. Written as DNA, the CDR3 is TGTGCCAGCTCCCCGGCGGCGGGAGGAAGAGGCGAGCAGTACTTC. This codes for CASSPAAGGRGEQYF.

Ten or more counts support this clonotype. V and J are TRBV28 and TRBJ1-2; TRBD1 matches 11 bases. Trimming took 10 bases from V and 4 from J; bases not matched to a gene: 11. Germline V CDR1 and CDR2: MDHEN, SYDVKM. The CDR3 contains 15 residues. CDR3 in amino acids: CATRSGQGVSYGYTF. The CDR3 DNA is TGTGCCACCCGATCGGGACAGGGGGTCAGCTATGGCTACACCTTC.

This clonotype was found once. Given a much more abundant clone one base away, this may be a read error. Here the CDR3 reads CASSLIFRGRWQETQYF. Written as DNA, the CDR3 is TGTGCCAGCAGTTTAATATTCAGGGGGCGTTGGCAAGAGACCCAGTACTTC. The chain has TRBV12-3 or TRBV12-4 and TRBJ2-5; 8 positions agree with TRBD1. Germline trimming cut 2 bases from V and 2 bases from J; bases unmatched to any gene: 10. The CDR3 spans 17 residues.

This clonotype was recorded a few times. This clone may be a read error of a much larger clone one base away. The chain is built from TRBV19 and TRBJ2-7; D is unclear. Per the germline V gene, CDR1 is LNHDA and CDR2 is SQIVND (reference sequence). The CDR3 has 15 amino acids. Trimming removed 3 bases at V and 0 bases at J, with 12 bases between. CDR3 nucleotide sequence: TGTGCCAGTAGTATCGCAGGCTACGCCTCCTACGAGCAGTACTTC. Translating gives CASSIAGYASYEQYF.

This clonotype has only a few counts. CDR3 bases: TGTGCCAGCAGTTTATCGGTAGCAGGGGGGGATACGCAGTATTTT. This sequence encodes CASSLSVAGGDTQYF. This rearrangement joins TRBV27 to TRBJ2-3, with D possibly matching TRBD1 (7 bases). Between the trimmed V and J ends, which lost 0 bases and 6 bases, there was a span of 13 bases. Per the germline V gene, CDR1 is MNHEY and CDR2 is SMNVEV (reference sequence). CDR3 length: 15 residues.

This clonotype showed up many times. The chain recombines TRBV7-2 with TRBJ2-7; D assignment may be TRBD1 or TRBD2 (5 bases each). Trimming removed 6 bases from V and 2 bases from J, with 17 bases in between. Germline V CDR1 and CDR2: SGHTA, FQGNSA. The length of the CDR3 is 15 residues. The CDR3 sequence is CASRRKGTTAYEQYF. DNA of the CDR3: TGTGCCAGCAGAAGAAAAGGGACCACGGCCTACGAGCAGTACTTC. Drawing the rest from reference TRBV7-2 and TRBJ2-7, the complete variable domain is GAGVSQSPSNKVTEKGKDVELRCDPISGHTALYWYRQSLGQGLEFLIYFQGNSAPDKSGLPSDRFSAERTGGSVSTLTIQRTQQEDSAVYLCASRRKGTTAYEQYFGPGTRLTVT.

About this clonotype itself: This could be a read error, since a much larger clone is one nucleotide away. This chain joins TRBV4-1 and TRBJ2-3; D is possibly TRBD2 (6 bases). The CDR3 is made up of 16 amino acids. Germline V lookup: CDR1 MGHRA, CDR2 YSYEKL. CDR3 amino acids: CASSHPDGTSTDTRYF. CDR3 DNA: TGCGCCAGCAGCCATCCCGACGGAACTAGCACAGATACGCGGTATTTT.

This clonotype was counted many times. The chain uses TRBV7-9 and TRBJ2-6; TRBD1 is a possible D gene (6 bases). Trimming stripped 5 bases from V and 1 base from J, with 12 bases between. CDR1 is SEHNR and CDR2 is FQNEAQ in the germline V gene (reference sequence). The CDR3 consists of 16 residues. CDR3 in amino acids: CASSPYDRSGANVLTF. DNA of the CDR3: TGTGCCAGCAGCCCCTATGACAGGTCTGGGGCCAACGTCCTGACTTTC.

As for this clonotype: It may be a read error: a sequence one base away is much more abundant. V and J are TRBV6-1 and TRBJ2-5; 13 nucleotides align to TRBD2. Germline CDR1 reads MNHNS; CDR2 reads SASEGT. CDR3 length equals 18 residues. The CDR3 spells CASSYGDLGLAGQEAQYF. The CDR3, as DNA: TGTGCCAGCAGTTACGGTGATCTGGGACTAGCGGGACAAGAGGCCCAGTACTTC.

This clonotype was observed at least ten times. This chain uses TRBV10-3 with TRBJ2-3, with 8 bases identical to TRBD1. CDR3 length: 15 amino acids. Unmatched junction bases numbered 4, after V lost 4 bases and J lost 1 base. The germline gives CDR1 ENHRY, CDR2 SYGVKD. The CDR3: CAISGGQGGTDTQYF. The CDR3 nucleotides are TGTGCCATCAGTGGAGGACAGGGTGGCACAGATACGCAGTATTTT.